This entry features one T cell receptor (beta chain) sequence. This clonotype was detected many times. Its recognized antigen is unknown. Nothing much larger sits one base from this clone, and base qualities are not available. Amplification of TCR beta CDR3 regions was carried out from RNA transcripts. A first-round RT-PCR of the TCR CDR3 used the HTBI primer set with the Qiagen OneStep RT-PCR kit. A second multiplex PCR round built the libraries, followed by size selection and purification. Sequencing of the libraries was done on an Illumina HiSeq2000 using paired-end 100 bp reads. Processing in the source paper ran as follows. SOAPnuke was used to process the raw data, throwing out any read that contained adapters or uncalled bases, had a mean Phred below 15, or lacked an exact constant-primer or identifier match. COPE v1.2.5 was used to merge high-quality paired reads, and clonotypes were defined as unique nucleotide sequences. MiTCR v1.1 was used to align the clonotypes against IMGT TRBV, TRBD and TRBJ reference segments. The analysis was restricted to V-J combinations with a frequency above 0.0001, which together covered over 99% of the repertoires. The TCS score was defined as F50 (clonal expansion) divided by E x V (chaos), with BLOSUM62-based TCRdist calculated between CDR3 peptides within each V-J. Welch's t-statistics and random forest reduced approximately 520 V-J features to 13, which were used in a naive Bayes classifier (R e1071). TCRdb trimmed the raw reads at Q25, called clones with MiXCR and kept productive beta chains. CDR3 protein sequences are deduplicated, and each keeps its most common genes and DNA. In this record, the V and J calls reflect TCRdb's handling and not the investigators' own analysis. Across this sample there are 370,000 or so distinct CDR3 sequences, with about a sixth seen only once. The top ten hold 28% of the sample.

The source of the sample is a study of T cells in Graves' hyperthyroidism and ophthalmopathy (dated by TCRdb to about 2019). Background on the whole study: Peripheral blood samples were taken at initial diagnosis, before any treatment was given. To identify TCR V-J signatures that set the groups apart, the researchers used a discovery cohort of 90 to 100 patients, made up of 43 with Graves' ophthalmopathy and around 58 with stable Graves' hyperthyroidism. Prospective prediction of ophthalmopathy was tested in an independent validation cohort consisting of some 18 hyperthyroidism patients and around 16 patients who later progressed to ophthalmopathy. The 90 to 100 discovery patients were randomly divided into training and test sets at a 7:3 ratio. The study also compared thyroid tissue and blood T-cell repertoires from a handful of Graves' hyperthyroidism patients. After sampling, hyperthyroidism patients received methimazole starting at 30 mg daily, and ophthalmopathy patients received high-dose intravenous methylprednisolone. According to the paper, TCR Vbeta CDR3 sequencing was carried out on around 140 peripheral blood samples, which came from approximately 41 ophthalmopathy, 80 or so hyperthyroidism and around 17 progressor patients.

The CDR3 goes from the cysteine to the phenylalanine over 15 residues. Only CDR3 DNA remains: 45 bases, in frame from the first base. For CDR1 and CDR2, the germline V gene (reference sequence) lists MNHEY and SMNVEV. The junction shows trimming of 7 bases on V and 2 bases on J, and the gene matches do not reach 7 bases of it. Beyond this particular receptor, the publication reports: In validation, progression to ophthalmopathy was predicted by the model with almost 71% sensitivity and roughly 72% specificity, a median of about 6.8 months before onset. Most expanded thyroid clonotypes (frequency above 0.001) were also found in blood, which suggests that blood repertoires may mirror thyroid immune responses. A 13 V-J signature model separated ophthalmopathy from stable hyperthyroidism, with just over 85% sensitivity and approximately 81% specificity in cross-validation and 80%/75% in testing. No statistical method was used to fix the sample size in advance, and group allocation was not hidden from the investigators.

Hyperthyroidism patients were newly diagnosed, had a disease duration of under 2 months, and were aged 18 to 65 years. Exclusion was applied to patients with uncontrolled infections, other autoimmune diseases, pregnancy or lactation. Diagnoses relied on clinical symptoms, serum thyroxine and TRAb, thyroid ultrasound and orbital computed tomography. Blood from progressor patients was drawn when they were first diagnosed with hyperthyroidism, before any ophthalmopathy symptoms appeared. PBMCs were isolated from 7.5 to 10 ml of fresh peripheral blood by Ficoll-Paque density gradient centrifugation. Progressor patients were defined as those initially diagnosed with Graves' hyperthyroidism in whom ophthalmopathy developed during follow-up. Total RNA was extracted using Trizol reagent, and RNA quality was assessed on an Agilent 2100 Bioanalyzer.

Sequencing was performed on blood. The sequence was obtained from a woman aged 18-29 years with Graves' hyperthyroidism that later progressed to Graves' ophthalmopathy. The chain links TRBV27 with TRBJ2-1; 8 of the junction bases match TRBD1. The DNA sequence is TGTGCCAGCACACCCGGGACAGGCACCTACAATGAGCAGTTCTTC. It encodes CASTPGTGTYNEQFF.